This T cell receptor (beta chain) is drawn from a study of T cells in Graves' hyperthyroidism and ophthalmopathy. A few counts support this clonotype. Its target is not known. RNA transcripts yielded amplified TCR beta CDR3 regions. RT-PCR in the first round (using the HTBI primer set) targeted the TCR CDR3. TCRdb re-called the multiplex PCR reads with MiXCR, one entry per CDR3 protein. The sample includes hundreds of thousands of distinct CDR3 sequences, about 15% of them seen just once. Study conclusions and caveats: Most expanded thyroid clonotypes above 0.001 also appeared in blood.

Ahead of any ophthalmopathy symptoms, the blood sample was obtained at the first diagnosis of hyperthyroidism. Each 10 ml fresh peripheral blood draw supplied the PBMCs. Germline lookup yields CDR1 SNHLY and CDR2 FYNNEI. The V end lost 6 bases, the J end lost 4 bases, and 11 bases lay between the germline ends. The CDR3 has 13 amino acids. V usage is TRBV2 and J usage is TRBJ2-3; the D gene is possibly TRBD1 (5 bases). Sequencing was done on a sample of blood. The sequence came from a woman in her twenties or thirties with Graves' hyperthyroidism that later progressed to Graves' ophthalmopathy. The CDR3 loop reads CASRGRVADTQYF. CDR3 bases: TGTGCCAGCAGGGGCAGGGTTGCAGATACGCAGTATTTT.